The 7 T cell receptor beta chains below were found in one sample sequenced in a study of blood T cell repertoires in COVID-19. Clones were read by immunoSEQ multiplex PCR, and TCRdb kept only the in-frame ones, dropping some. This sample has a few hundred thousand clones, with about 88% found just once. The sequencing sample was made of peripheral blood. The receptors here all came from a man aged 50-59 years with COVID-19, enrolled during active disease.

The chain employs TRBV10-3 and TRBJ2-7; 7 nucleotides match TRBD2. Germline trimming cut 0 bases from V and 0 bases from J; bases unmatched to any gene: 5. This CDR3 region has 16 residues. Germline values: CDR1 ENHRY, CDR2 SYGVKD. As DNA, the CDR3 is TGTGCCATCAGTGAGTCGCCTAGCGGAAGCTCCTACGAGCAGTACTTC. It is translated as CAISESPSGSSYEQYF.

Details on this clone: This specimen includes other DNA sequences encoding the same CDR3. J is TRBJ2-2 and V is TRBV7-2; 8 positions agree with TRBD2. Germline V gives CDR1 SGHTA, CDR2 FQGNSA. With V trimmed by 1 base and J by 2 bases, 9 bases remained unmatched. The CDR3 length is 18 residues. In nucleotides, the CDR3 is TGTGCCAGCAGCTTAGTGAGCGGGGGCCGATTAAACACCGGGGAGCTGTTTTTT. Translated, it gives CASSLVSGGRLNTGELFF.

A single count supports this clone. The chain couples TRBV7-8 to TRBJ1-1; D gene uncertain. The CDR3 is 15 amino acids. The germline V gene has CDR1 SGHVS and CDR2 FQNEAQ. V was trimmed by 2 bases and J by 3 bases, leaving 13 bases between them. CDR3 sequence: CASSLRGFFDTEAFF. The CDR3 DNA follows: TGTGCCAGCAGCTTACGAGGGTTTTTTGACACTGAAGCTTTCTTT.

This clone was counted between two and nine times. V and J are TRBV7-9 and TRBJ1-3, with D uncertain. This CDR3 comprises 15 residues. Trimming shortened V by 2 bases and J by 4 bases, and 12 bases separated the two germline ends. The germline V gene has CDR1 SEHNR and CDR2 FQNEAQ (reference sequence). The CDR3 bases are TGTGCCAGCAGCTTATCAGGTTTAACCGGAAACACCATATATTTT. Its protein product is CASSLSGLTGNTIYF.

The rearrangement uses TRBV11-1 and TRBJ2-1; 9 nucleotides agree with TRBD2. Trimming cost V 1 base and J 7 bases; bases outside gene matches: 8. CDR3 length equals 16 residues. Germline CDR1 and CDR2: SGHAT and FQDESV (reference sequence). CDR3 sequence (DNA): TGTGCCAGCAGCTTAGAGGGGTCTAGCGGGGTGAATGAGCAGTTCTTC. Translating gives CASSLEGSSGVNEQFF.

The chain carries TRBV4-2 and TRBJ2-2; D uncertain. Germline-derived CDR1 and CDR2 are LGHNA and YNFKEQ. The CDR3 length is 16 residues. V gave up 0 bases and J gave up 1 base, with 9 bases separating them. The CDR3 sequence: CASSQDGSKNTGELFF. The CDR3 region has the DNA TGTGCCAGCAGCCAAGATGGCAGTAAGAACACCGGGGAGCTGTTTTTT.

The gene calls are TRBV7-2 and TRBJ2-1, with 8 positions matching TRBD2. The germline CDR1 and CDR2 sequences are SGHTA and FQGNSA. After removal of 4 bases from V and 7 bases from J, the junction contained 9 bases not matched to a gene. The length of the CDR3 is 15 residues. The DNA of the CDR3 is TGTGCCAGCAGCTCGCGGGGGGACGCTAAAAATGAGCAGTTCTTC. Protein: CASSSRGDAKNEQFF.